One sample yielded the 2 T cell receptor beta chains listed below, sequenced in a study of T-cell memory formation after mild COVID-19 (dated by TCRdb to the early 2020s). The library was obtained by 5' RACE. Sequencing used an Illumina NovaSeq 6000. TCRdb took the public reads, trimmed them with fastp at Q25, ran MiXCR for clone calling and kept in-frame beta chains. Identical CDR3 proteins give one entry, which carries the most common genes and DNA. The sample data list 250,000 to 300,000 distinct CDR3 sequences, and around 16% of these were observed just once. The top ten hold more than 20% of the sample. The sample was PBMCs or a T cell subset sorted from them (not recorded which). These receptors came from a man between 18 and 29 years old who had mild COVID-19 (a few samples of this study predate the infection). The sample titles of this study are shuffled in the database, so cell type and time point are left out; the donor was told from shared clones.

This clonotype was detected only once. This sequence joins TRBV30 and TRBJ2-1; 9 bases are a match to TRBD2. V shed 1 base and J 7 bases; nucleotides not matched to a gene: 5. Germline V gives CDR1 GTSNPN, CDR2 SVGIG (reference sequence). The CDR3 contains 14 residues. The DNA for the CDR3 is TGTGCCTGGAGTGAGGGACTAGCCCTGAATGAGCAGTTCTTC. As protein: CAWSEGLALNEQFF.

This clonotype has ten or more counts. This chain joins TRBV12-3 or TRBV12-4 and TRBJ2-7, with TRBD1 matching over 8 bases. The V and J ends lost 7 bases and 9 bases, in that order; junction bases with no gene match: 23. The CDR3 has 17 residues. This chain's CDR3 is CASTPRDRTPGGNGQYF. DNA for the CDR3: TGTGCCAGCACCCCTCGGGACAGGACGCCCGGAGGGAATGGGCAGTACTTC.